The 9 T cell receptor beta chains presented below share a single source sample, sequenced in a study of shared clonotypes between healthy human individuals. The method was immunoSEQ multiplex PCR; TCRdb's version includes in-frame clones alone and lacks a portion of them. The sample consists of roughly 500,000 clones, roughly 77% of them appearing once. Material for sequencing was PBMCs. The source of these receptors is a woman in her 40s in good health. Some clones in this sample may be carry-over from other donors' samples.

This chain uses TRBV9 with TRBJ2-3, with 11 bases fitting TRBD1. Germline V lookup: CDR1 SGDLS, CDR2 YYNGEE. After removal of 3 bases from V and 2 bases from J, the junction contained 5 bases not matched to a gene. CDR3 length: 16 residues. The CDR3 is CASSADRGRITDTQYF. The CDR3 DNA reads TGTGCCAGCAGCGCGGACAGGGGGCGAATCACAGATACGCAGTATTTT.

V is TRBV19 and J is TRBJ2-4; TRBD2 matches 14 bases. Germline V gives CDR1 LNHDA, CDR2 SQIVND (reference sequence). The CDR3 is 17 amino acids. With 6 bases clipped from V and 6 bases from J, the junction kept 10 bases outside the gene matches. The CDR3 reads CASSSGTSGSGRNIQYF. CDR3 DNA sequence: TGTGCCAGTAGCTCCGGGACTAGCGGGAGTGGGAGAAACATTCAGTACTTC.

The J gene is TRBJ1-1, the V gene TRBV15; 10 bases line up with TRBD1. V shed 3 bases and J 6 bases; nucleotides not matched to a gene: 13. Germline V gene sequence: CDR1 LNHNV, CDR2 YYDKDF (reference sequence). The CDR3 length is 17 residues. CDR3 sequence: CATSSGTGVLLGSEAFF. The CDR3 DNA is TGTGCCACCAGCAGCGGGACAGGGGTCTTACTCGGATCTGAAGCTTTCTTT.

This clone has a single count. The chain joins TRBV10-3 to TRBJ1-5; D gene unclear. The CDR3 sequence is 15 residues long. Germline V gives CDR1 ENHRY, CDR2 SYGVKD. Between the trimmed V and J ends, which lost 0 bases and 2 bases, there was a span of 8 bases. The CDR3 coding sequence is TGTGCCATCAGTGAGTCGACGGTAGGCAATCAGCCCCAGCATTTT. Amino acid sequence: CAISESTVGNQPQHF.

The CDR3 bases are TGTGCCAGCAGCCACCCTAGCGGGAGGGCCTACAATGAGCAGTTCTTC. This encodes CASSHPSGRAYNEQFF. The V call is TRBV7-8, the J call TRBJ2-1; 12 bases line up with TRBD2. V was clipped by 5 bases and J by 2 bases; unmatched bases: 4. Germline CDR1 SGHVS, CDR2 FQNEAQ. The CDR3 loop spans 16 amino acids.

The gene calls are TRBV11-2 and TRBJ1-3; D gene uncertain. There are 15 residues in the CDR3. Germline V gene sequence: CDR1 SGHAT, CDR2 FQNNGV. V was shortened by 5 bases and J by 2 bases, with 13 bases between the two germline ends. The CDR3 DNA reads as TGTGCCAGCAGCCCGAGCGTGATTCCTGGAAACACCATATATTTT. Amino acid sequence: CASSPSVIPGNTIYF.

The CDR3 DNA follows: TGTGCCAGCAGCCGGACTAGCACAGATACGCAGTATTTT. Translating gives CASSRTSTDTQYF. The chain employs TRBV7-2 and TRBJ2-3, with D maybe TRBD2 (5 bases). Trimming shortened V by 5 bases and J by 0 bases, and 6 bases separated the two germline ends. CDR1 and CDR2 from the germline V gene are SGHTA and FQGNSA. The CDR3 is 13 residues long.

The rearrangement uses TRBV5-6 and TRBJ1-1; possibly TRBD1 for D (6 bases). Germline V gene data show CDR1 as SGHDT and CDR2 as YYEEEE. CDR3 length: 13 amino acids. Between the trimmed V and J ends, which lost 3 bases and 0 bases, there was a span of 6 bases. The CDR3 DNA reads TGTGCCAGCAGCTCAGGGGTGAACACTGAAGCTTTCTTT. It encodes CASSSGVNTEAFF. The full variable domain, with the rest looked up from reference TRBV5-6 and TRBJ1-1, is DAGVTQSPTHLIKTRGQQVTLRCSPKSGHDTVSWYQQALGQGPQFIFQYYEEEERQRGNFPDRFSGHQFPNYSSELNVNALLLGDSALYLCASSSGVNTEAFFGQGTRLTVV.

The J gene is TRBJ2-1, the V gene TRBV5-1; 8 nucleotides line up with TRBD1. This CDR3 region has 14 residues. Germline CDR1 reads SGHRS; CDR2 reads YFSETQ. V was clipped by 4 bases and J by 9 bases; unmatched bases: 9. CDR3: CASSDQAGGSEQFF. The CDR3 nucleotides read TGCGCCAGCAGCGACCAAGCAGGGGGCAGTGAGCAGTTCTTC.